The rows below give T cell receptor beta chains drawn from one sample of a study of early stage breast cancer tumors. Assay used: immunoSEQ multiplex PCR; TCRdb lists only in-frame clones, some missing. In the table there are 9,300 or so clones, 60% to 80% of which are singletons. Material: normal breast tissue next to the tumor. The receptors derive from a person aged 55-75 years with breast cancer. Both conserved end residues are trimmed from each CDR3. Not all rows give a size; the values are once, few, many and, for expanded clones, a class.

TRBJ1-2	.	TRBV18	ASSPQQDGYT
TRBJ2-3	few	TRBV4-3	ASSQEGLPSDTQY
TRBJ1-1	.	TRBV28	ASSSPDRGEAF
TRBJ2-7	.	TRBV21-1	ASSKGAGGPYEQY
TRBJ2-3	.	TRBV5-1	ASSLVPQGSDTQY
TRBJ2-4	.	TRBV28	ASSFGGNLAKNIQY
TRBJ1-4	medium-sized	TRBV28	ASSLAGDVDEKLF
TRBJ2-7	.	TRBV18	ASSPRGLAGNEQY
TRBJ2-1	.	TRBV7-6	ASTLHPGTEVNEQF
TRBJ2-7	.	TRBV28	ASSLGLAGGAYEQY
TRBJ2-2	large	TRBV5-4	ASSLFLDRANTGELF
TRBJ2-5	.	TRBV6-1	ASRGLAGPETQY
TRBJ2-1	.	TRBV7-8	ASSSRLAGGGNEQF
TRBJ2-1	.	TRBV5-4	ASSLVSGTSGKPGYNEQF
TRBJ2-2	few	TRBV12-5	ASGLVQGDTGELF
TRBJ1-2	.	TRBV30	AWSVQGAYGYT
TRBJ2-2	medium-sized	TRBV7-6	ARVMAGTYTGELF
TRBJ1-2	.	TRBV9	ASSVEVTGYGYT
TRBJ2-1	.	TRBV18	ASSPGQGTYNEQF
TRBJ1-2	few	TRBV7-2	ASSLGSSGLANYGYT
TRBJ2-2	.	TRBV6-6	ASSYFRVSAGELF
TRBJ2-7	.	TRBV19	ASQGIYEQY
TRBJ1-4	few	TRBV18	ASSGANEKLF
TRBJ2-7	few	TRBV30	AWRPQGLPYEQY